Below are 7 T cell receptor beta chains sequenced from a single sample in a study of T cell changes during pregnancy in multiple sclerosis. Repertoires were generated with immunoSEQ multiplex PCR, while TCRdb's copy carries only in-frame clones and drops some. The sample holds under 45,000 clones; 90% to 95% are singletons and the top ten take 0.35%. The sequencing here drew on CD4+ T cells from peripheral blood mononuclear cells, taken after pregnancy. Receptors originate from a female donor with multiple sclerosis, enrolled in a pregnancy study.

This chain links TRBV6-6 with TRBJ1-2, with unresolved D. Germline-derived CDR1 and CDR2 are MNHNY and SVGAGI (reference sequence). The length of the CDR3 is 13 residues. Trimming removed 7 bases from V and 4 bases from J, with 13 bases in between. The CDR3 bases are TGTGCCAGCATGACGGGCGGGATCTATGGCTACACCTTC. Translated: CASMTGGIYGYTF.

This chain uses TRBV10-3 with TRBJ1-2; 7 bases fit TRBD1. Germline lookup yields CDR1 ENHRY and CDR2 SYGVKD. V lost 7 bases, J lost 6 bases, and 17 bases stayed unmatched. The CDR3 is made up of 16 amino acids. The CDR3 DNA sequence: TGTGCCATCACCCCGGCCCCCACAGGGGTTAGAGATGGCTACACCTTC. Translated, it gives CAITPAPTGVRDGYTF.

V is TRBV9 and J is TRBJ2-1; TRBD2 matches at 11 bases. V lost 5 bases, J lost 14 bases, and 6 bases stayed unmatched. CDR3 length: 12 amino acids. From germline, CDR1 is SGDLS and CDR2 YYNGEE. As DNA, the CDR3 is TGTGCCAGCAGTCTAGCGGGGGGCCGGGAGTTCTTC. This codes for CASSLAGGREFF.

The J gene is TRBJ2-5, the V gene TRBV2; TRBD2 matches at 15 bases. The germline V gene has CDR1 SNHLY and CDR2 FYNNEI. This CDR3 comprises 16 residues. The trim removed 6 bases at V and 3 bases at J, leaving 5 bases unmatched. This CDR3 reads CASSPGLAGGKETQYF. CDR3 in DNA: TGTGCCAGCAGCCCTGGACTAGCGGGGGGGAAAGAGACCCAGTACTTC.

The chain uses TRBV5-1 and TRBJ1-5; weak D call: TRBD1 (6 bases). Germline V gives CDR1 SGHRS, CDR2 YFSETQ. The CDR3 length is 15 residues. Trimming shortened V by 0 bases and J by 0 bases, and 7 bases separated the two germline ends. CDR3 sequence: CASSLGTDSNQPQHF. As DNA, the CDR3 is TGCGCCAGCAGCTTGGGGACAGATAGCAATCAGCCCCAGCATTTT.

This clone came up once. Other nucleotide sequences in the sample specify the same CDR3. The rearrangement links TRBV9 to TRBJ2-5; 7 bases map to TRBD1. After removal of 2 bases from V and 2 bases from J, the junction contained 9 bases not matched to a gene. The CDR3 sequence is 16 residues long. Germline assignment: CDR1 SGDLS and CDR2 YYNGEE. CDR3 residues: CASSVGTAEGQETQYF. CDR3 DNA sequence: TGTGCCAGCAGCGTCGGGACAGCGGAAGGGCAAGAGACCCAGTACTTC.

This rearrangement joins TRBV19 to TRBJ2-5; D might be TRBD2 (6 bases). V was pared by 7 bases and J by 2 bases, with 11 bases between. Germline CDR1 LNHDA, CDR2 SQIVND (reference sequence). The CDR3 is 13 amino acids. CDR3 sequence (DNA): TGTGCCAGTACACTAGCCGGGCAAGAGACCCAGTACTTC. Its protein product is CASTLAGQETQYF. The complete variable domain, with remaining parts taken from reference TRBV19 and TRBJ2-5, reads DGGITQSPKYLFRKEGQNVTLSCEQNLNHDAMYWYRQDPGQGLRLIYYSQIVNDFQKGDIAEGYSVSREKKESFPLTVTSAQKNPTAFYLCASTLAGQETQYFGPGTRLLVL.